The next 18 T cell receptor beta chains were all read from a single sample in a study of CXCR3-negative and CXCR3-positive naive CD8 T cells. The study, taken as a whole, reports: The study found more hydrophobic TRB CDR3s in CXCR3-positive naive cells than in CXCR3-negative naive cells.

The libraries of TRB cDNA were constructed through 5' RACE using UMI labels. Each CDR3 protein gets one entry in TCRdb, which reprocessed the 5' RACE reads and gives no DNA. The sample yields just under 90,000 distinct CDR3 sequences, of which the top ten take up less than 0.85%. No antigens are known for them. The sequencing sample was made of naive CXCR3+ CD8+ T cells from blood. Regarding subset: CD45RO-CCR7+CD27+CD95- naive CD8+ T cells expressing CXCR3 (TNR3+). The receptors shown here come from a human donor in good health. Some clones in this sample may be carry-over from other donors' samples.

The chain employs TRBV6-1 and TRBJ2-1. The CDR3 has 12 residues. Per the germline V gene, CDR1 is MNHNS and CDR2 is SASEGT. The CDR3 protein is CASSETGNEQFF.

The chain couples TRBV2 to TRBJ1-1. The CDR3 is 13 amino acids. Germline V gene data show CDR1 as SNHLY and CDR2 as FYNNEI. This CDR3 is CTSLRLLNTEAFF.

The chain carries TRBV15 and TRBJ1-1. Germline CDR1 reads LNHNV; CDR2 reads YYDKDF (reference sequence). The CDR3 spans 13 residues. This chain's CDR3 is CATRARLNTEAFF.

The chain uses TRBV7-9 and TRBJ1-5; TCRdb's D gene call, TRBD1, goes unchecked for lack of DNA. Per the germline V gene, CDR1 is SEHNR and CDR2 is FQNEAQ (reference sequence). The CDR3 spans 13 residues. CDR3 sequence: CASSPTGSQPQHF.

The V and J genes are TRBV3-1 and TRBJ1-1; TCRdb returns TRBD1, unconfirmable since there is no DNA. This CDR3 is built from 15 residues. Germline V gene sequence: CDR1 LGHDT, CDR2 YNNKEL (reference sequence). The CDR3: CASSIRTGTNTEAFF.

V usage is TRBV7-8 and J usage is TRBJ2-3; the TCRdb call, TRBD2, lacks DNA for checking. CDR3 size: 17 residues. Germline lookup yields CDR1 SGHVS and CDR2 FQNEAQ. The CDR3 reads CASSPQKASATADTQYF.

The chain joins TRBV10-3 to TRBJ1-5; TCRdb outputs TRBD1, but without DNA this stays unchecked. In germline, CDR1 is ENHRY, CDR2 SYGVKD. The CDR3 has 13 amino acids. The CDR3 protein is CAISDGDSHFQHF.

The chain couples TRBV28 to TRBJ1-5. Germline CDR1 and CDR2: MDHEN and SYDVKM. CDR3 size: 13 residues. The CDR3 loop reads CASSLWANQPQHF.

The CDR3 reads CASSLGLAGALTDTQYF. The V call is TRBV11-2, the J call TRBJ2-3; the D gene TCRdb calls, TRBD2, cannot be checked with no DNA. The CDR3 has 17 residues. The V gene's germline CDR1 is SGHAT and CDR2 FQNNGV.

The chain joins TRBV12-3 or TRBV12-4 to TRBJ2-2; the D gene TCRdb calls, TRBD2, cannot be checked with no DNA. The CDR3 has 18 amino acids. The CDR3 spells CASHIEPRTTENTGELFF.

This chain connects TRBV4-2 to TRBJ1-5; TCRdb outputs TRBD1, but without DNA this stays unchecked. Germline V CDR1 and CDR2: LGHNA, YNFKEQ. There are 15 residues in the CDR3. The CDR3 spells CASSQVNRRDQPQHF.

The CDR3 region is CASSQSEGRSYEQYF. This chain uses TRBV23-1 with TRBJ2-7; without DNA, the TCRdb call of TRBD1 cannot be checked. TRBV23-1 has ORF status, its function being uncertain. The CDR3 sequence is 15 residues long.

The CDR3 loop reads CATSDGGFEKLFF. The chain recombines TRBV24-1 with TRBJ1-4. The CDR3 consists of 13 residues. Per germline, CDR1 KGHDR and CDR2 SFDVKD.

The chain combines TRBV20-1 with TRBJ2-7; TCRdb designates TRBD1, a call that cannot be tested without DNA. The CDR3 has 13 amino acids. Germline values: CDR1 DFQATT, CDR2 SNEGSKA (reference sequence). This CDR3 reads CSARWGGFYEQYF.

The chain is built from TRBV6-2 or TRBV6-3 and TRBJ1-1; as DNA is missing, the TRBD1 call by TCRdb cannot be tested. The CDR3 spans 19 residues. Germline CDR1 is MNHEY and CDR2 is SVGEGT. The CDR3 reads CASSYTRGAGALLDTEAFF.

The rearrangement links TRBV29-1 to TRBJ2-7; checking the TCRdb D call of TRBD2 is not possible without DNA. The CDR3 has 15 residues. Germline values: CDR1 SQVTM, CDR2 ANQGSEA. CDR3 residues: CSVTGASGVLSEQYF.

This chain connects TRBV5-5 to TRBJ2-7; the D call of TRBD1 rests on TCRdb alone, since no DNA is present to check it. CDR1 SGHKS and CDR2 YYEKEE come from the germline V gene (reference sequence). This CDR3 has 14 amino acids. The chain's CDR3 is CASSLGRGEVKQYF.

This chain connects TRBV27 to TRBJ2-7; TCRdb reports TRBD1, a call that lacks DNA to check it against. CDR1 is MNHEY, CDR2 SMNVEV, per germline (reference sequence). The CDR3 consists of 15 residues. This chain's CDR3 is CASSPRGLSSYEQYF.